This T cell receptor (beta chain) was obtained from a study of cytomegalovirus exposure and HLA in healthy donors. Overall study findings and caveats: Cytomegalovirus-associated status was assigned to about 160 TCR beta chains. Previously analyzed data showed that most TCR beta V segments were productive at a frequency of about 87% or about 30%.

J lost 3 bases, V lost 9 bases, and 7 bases had no gene match. Germline V lookup: CDR1 MNHNY, CDR2 SVGAGI (reference sequence). The CDR3 extends over 15 amino acids. The PCR employed 60 Vbeta primers together with 13 Jbeta primers. How the authors handled the data: It was a later analysis that counted about 80 million unique TCR beta chains, of which about 10 million were shared. This table comes from immunoSEQ multiplex PCR, and its TCRdb copy is limited to in-frame clones, with some not included. That table supplies the V and J calls and clone size; D and trimming were determined from the DNA. The repertoire has 90,000 to 120,000 clones, more than 70% of them found once; the top ten carry around 2.1%. This clone was seen more than once but under ten times. The antigen remains undetermined.

The source is a man between 18 and 35 years old in good health and CMV-seronegative. Sequenced input: PBMCs. V gene TRBV6-6 combines with J gene TRBJ1-5, with TRBD1 matching 11 bases. Here the CDR3 DNA reads TGTGCCAGTACCGGGACAGGGGGTCTCAATCAGCCCCAGCATTTT. Translated: CASTGTGGLNQPQHF.